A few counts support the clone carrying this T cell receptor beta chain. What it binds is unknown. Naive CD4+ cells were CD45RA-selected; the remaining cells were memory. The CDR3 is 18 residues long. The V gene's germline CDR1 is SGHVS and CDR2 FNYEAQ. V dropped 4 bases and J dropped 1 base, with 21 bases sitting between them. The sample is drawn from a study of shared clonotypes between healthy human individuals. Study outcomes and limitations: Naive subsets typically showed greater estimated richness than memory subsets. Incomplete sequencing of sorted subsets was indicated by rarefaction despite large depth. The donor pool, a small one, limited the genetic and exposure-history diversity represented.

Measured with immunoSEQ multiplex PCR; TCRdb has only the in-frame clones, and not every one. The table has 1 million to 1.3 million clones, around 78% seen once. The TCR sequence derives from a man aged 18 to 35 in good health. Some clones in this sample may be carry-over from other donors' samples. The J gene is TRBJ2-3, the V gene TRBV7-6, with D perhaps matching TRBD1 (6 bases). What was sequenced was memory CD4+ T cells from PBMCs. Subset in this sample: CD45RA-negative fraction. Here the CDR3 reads CASSSTTEQGIRTDTQYF. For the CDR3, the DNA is TGTGCCAGCAGCTCCACAACCGAACAGGGAATCCGCACAGATACGCAGTATTTT.